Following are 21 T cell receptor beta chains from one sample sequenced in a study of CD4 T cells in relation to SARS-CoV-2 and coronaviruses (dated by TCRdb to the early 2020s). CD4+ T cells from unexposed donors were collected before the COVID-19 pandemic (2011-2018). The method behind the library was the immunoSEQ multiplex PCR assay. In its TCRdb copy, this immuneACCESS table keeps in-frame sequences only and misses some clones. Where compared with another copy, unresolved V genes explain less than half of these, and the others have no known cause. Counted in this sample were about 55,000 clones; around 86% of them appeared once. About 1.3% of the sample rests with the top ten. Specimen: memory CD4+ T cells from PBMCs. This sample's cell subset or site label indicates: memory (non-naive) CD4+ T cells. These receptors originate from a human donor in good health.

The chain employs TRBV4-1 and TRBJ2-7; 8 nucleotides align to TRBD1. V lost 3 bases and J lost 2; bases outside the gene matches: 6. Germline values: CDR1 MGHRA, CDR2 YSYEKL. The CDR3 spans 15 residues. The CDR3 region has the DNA TGCGCCAGCAGCCAGCGACAGGGGCCCCCCTACGAGCAGTACTTC. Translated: CASSQRQGPPYEQYF.

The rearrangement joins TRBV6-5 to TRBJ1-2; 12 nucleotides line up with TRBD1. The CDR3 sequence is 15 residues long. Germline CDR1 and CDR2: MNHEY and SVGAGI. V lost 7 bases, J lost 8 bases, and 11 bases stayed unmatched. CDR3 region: CASKDPTGTGGGYTF. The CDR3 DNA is TGTGCCAGCAAGGATCCAACCGGGACAGGGGGCGGCTACACCTTC.

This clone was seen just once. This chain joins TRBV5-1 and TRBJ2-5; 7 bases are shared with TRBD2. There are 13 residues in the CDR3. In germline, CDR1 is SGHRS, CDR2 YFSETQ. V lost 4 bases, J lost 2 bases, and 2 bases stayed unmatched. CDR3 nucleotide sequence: TGCGCCAGCAGCGCGGGAGTTCAAGAGACCCAGTACTTC. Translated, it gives CASSAGVQETQYF.

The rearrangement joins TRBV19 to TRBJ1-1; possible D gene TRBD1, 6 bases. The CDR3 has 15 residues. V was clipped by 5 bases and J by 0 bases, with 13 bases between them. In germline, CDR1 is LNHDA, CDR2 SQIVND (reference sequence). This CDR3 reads CASSLRGQMNTEAFF. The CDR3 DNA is TGTGCCAGTAGTCTCAGGGGCCAGATGAACACTGAAGCTTTCTTT.

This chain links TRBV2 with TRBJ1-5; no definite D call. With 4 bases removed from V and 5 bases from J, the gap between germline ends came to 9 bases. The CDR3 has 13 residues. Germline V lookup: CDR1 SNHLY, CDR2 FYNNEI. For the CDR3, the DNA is TGTGCCAGCAGTGCCGGGTTCGATCAGCCCCAGCATTTT. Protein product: CASSAGFDQPQHF.

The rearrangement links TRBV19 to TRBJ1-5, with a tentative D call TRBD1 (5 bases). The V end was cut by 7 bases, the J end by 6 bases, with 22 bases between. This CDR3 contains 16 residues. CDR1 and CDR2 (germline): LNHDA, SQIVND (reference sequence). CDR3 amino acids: CASTSRGGSWGQPQHF. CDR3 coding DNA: TGTGCCAGTACTAGCCGGGGGGGGTCATGGGGTCAGCCCCAGCATTTT.

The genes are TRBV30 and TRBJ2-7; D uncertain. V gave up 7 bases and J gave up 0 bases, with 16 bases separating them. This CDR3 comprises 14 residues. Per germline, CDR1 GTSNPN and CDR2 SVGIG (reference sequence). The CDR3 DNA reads TGTGCCTTCCTCGCTGACGCAGTCTCCTACGAGCAGTACTTC. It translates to CAFLADAVSYEQYF.

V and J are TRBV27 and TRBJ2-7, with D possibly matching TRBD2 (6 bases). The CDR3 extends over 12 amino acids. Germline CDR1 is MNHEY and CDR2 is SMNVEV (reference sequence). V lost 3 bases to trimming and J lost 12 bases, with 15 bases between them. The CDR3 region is CASSFISGAWYF. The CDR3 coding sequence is TGTGCCAGCAGTTTCATTTCGGGAGCATGGTACTTC.

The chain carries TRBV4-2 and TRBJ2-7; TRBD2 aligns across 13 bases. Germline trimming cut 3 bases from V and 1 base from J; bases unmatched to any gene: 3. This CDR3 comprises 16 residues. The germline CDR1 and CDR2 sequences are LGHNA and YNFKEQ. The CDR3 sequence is CASSQELAGGSYEQYF. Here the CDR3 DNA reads TGTGCCAGCAGCCAGGAACTAGCGGGAGGGTCCTACGAGCAGTACTTC.

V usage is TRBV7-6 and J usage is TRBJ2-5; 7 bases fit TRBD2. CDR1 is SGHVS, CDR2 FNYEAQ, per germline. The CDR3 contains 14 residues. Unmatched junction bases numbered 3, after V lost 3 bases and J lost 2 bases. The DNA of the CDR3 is TGTGCCAGCAGCTTCGCTAGCGGACAAGAGACCCAGTACTTC. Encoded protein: CASSFASGQETQYF.

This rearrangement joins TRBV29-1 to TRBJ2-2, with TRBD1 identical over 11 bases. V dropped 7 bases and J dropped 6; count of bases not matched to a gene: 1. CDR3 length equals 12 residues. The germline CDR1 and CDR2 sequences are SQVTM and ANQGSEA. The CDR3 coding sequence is TGCAGCGGGGGACAGGGGGCCGGGGAGCTGTTTTTT. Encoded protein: CSGGQGAGELFF.

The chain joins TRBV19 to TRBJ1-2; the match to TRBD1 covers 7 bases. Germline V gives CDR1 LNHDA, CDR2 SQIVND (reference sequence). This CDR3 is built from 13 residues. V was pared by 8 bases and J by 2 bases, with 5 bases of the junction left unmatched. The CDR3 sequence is CASRDRANYGYTF. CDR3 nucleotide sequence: TGTGCCAGTCGAGACAGGGCCAACTATGGCTACACCTTC.

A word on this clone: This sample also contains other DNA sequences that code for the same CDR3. The CDR3 region is CASSLNYEQYF. The CDR3, as DNA: TGTGCCAGCAGTTTAAATTACGAGCAGTACTTC. The rearrangement links TRBV12-3 or TRBV12-4 to TRBJ2-7; unclear D gene. V dropped 2 bases and J dropped 4 bases, with 3 bases sitting between them. The CDR3 length is 11 residues.

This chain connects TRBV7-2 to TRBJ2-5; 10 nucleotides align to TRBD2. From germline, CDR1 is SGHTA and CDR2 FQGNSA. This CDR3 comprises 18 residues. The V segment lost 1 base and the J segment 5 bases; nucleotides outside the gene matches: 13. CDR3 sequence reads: CASSLGGGSGRAGETQYF. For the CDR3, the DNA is TGTGCCAGCAGCTTAGGGGGCGGGAGCGGGAGGGCCGGGGAGACCCAGTACTTC.

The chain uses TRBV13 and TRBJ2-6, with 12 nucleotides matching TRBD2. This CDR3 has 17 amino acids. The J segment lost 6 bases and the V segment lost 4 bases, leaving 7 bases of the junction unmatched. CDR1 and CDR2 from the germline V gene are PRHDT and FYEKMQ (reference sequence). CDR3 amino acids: CASSSTSGSPEANVLTF. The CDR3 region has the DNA TGTGCCAGCAGCTCGACTAGCGGGAGCCCCGAGGCCAACGTCCTGACTTTC.

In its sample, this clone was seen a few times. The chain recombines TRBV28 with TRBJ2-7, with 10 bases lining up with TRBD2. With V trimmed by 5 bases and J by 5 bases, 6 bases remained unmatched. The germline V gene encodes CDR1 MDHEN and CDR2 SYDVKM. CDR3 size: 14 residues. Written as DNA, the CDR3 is TGTGCCAGCAGTCCCGGGACTAGCGTCCACGAGCAGTACTTC. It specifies CASSPGTSVHEQYF.

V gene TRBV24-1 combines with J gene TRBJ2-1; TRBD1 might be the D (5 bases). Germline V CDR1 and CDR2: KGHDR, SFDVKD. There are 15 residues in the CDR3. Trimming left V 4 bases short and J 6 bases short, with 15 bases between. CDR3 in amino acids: CATSDSTAFANEQFF. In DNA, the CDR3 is TGTGCCACCAGTGACTCGACAGCATTTGCCAATGAGCAGTTCTTC.

The CDR3 nucleotides read TGTGCCAGCAGCCGGTCGGGAAACTTCAACCAGGGCTACACCTTC. It translates to CASSRSGNFNQGYTF. The chain joins TRBV3-1 (or the pseudogene TRBV3-2) to TRBJ1-2; D remains unclear. There are 15 residues in the CDR3. Germline CDR1 and CDR2: LGHDT and YNNKEL (reference sequence). V was trimmed by 4 bases and J by 8 bases, leaving 20 bases between them.

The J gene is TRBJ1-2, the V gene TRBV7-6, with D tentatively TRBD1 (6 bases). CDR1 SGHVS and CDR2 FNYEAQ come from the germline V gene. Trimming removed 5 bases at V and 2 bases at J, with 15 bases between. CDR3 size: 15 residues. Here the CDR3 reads CASSAYRALNYGYTF. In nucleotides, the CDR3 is TGTGCCAGCAGCGCCTACAGGGCGCTGAACTATGGCTACACCTTC. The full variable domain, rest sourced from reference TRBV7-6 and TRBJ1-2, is GAGVSQSPRYKVTKRGQDVALRCDPISGHVSLYWYRQALGQGPEFLTYFNYEAQQDKSGLPNDRFSAERPEGSISTLTIQRTEQRDSAMYRCASSAYRALNYGYTFGSGTRLTVV.

The chain's CDR3 is CASSQRQGLVDEAFF. CDR3 DNA sequence: TGCGCCAGCAGCCAACGACAGGGGCTAGTTGATGAAGCTTTCTTT. This sequence joins TRBV4-1 and TRBJ1-1, with TRBD1 matching over 8 bases. The CDR3 has 15 residues. The junction had 9 bases not matched to a gene; V was cut back by 2 bases and J by 7 bases. Germline V CDR1 and CDR2: MGHRA, YSYEKL.

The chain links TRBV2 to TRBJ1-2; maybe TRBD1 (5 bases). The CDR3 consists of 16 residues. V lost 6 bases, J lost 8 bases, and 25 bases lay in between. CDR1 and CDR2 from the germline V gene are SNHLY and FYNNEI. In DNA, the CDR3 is TGTGCCAGCAGGAGGGGCGTTTTAGGTTCCCATTACGGCTACACCTTC. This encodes CASRRGVLGSHYGYTF.